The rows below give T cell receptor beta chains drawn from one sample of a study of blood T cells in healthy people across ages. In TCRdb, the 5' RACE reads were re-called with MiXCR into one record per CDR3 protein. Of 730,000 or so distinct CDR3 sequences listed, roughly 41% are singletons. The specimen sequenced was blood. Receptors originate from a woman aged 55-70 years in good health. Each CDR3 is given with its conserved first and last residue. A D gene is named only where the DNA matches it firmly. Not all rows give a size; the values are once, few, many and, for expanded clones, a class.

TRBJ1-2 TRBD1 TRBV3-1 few TGTGCCAGCAGCCCCAAGGGGGACAGGGTCTACGGGCGGAGTGGCTACACCTTC CASSPKGDRVYGRSGYTF
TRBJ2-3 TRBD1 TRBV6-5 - TGTGCCAGCAGCACCACAGGGGGCTCGCAGTATTTT CASSTTGGSQYF
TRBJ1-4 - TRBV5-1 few TGCGCCAGCAGCGTGGGCAATTCCAATGAAAAACTGTTTTTT CASSVGNSNEKLFF
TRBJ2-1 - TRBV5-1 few TGCGCCAGCAGCTTGGATACGTCGGGAAGTAAGCAGTTCTTC CASSLDTSGSKQFF
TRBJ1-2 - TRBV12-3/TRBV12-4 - TGTGCCAGCAGTTTGTACTCGGGACCCCAGGGTGGCTACACCTTC CASSLYSGPQGGYTF
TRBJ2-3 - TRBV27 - TGTGCCAGCAGTCCTCAGCCTAATCGACCGGGACGATGGGATACGCAGTATTTT CASSPQPNRPGRWDTQYF
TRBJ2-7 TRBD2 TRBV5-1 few TGCGCCAGCAGCTTGAATCTAGCGGGAGGCGAGCAGTACTTC CASSLNLAGGEQYF
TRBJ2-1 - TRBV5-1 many TGCGCCAGCAGCTTGGAGCTGGGACAAAACTCCTACAATGAGCAGTTCTTC CASSLELGQNSYNEQFF
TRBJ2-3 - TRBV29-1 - TGCAGCGTAAATAACCTAAACACAGATACGCAGTATTTT CSVNNLNTDTQYF
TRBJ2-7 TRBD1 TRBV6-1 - TGTGCCAGCAGTGATTCCACCTTGGGACAGGGCCCCTACGAGCAGTACTTC CASSDSTLGQGPYEQYF
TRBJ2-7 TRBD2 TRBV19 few TGTGCCAGTAGTATAGAGGTTACTAGCGGGGTCTCCTACGAGCAGTACTTC CASSIEVTSGVSYEQYF
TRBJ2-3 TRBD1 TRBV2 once TGTGCCAGCAGACCCCGGACAGGGGGCACAGATACGCAGTATTTT CASRPRTGGTDTQYF
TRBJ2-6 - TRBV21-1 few TGTGCCAGCAGCAAAGAGCTAGAACTTAGTAAAGGATCTTGGAACTCTGGGGCCAACGTCCTGACTTTC CASSKELELSKGSWNSGANVLTF
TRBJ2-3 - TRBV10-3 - TGTGCCATCAGGCAGGTCAGCACAGATACGCAGTATTTT CAIRQVSTDTQYF
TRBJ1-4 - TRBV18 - TGTGCCAGCTCACCACAGTTTGTATCTAATGAAAAACTGTTTTTT CASSPQFVSNEKLFF
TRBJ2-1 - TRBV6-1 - TGTGCCAGCGGGTCACTCAGGAATGAGCAGTTCTTC CASGSLRNEQFF
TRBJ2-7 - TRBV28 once TGTGCCAGCAGTTTGGGGGCTACTTCACCCTACGAGCAGTACTTC CASSLGATSPYEQYF
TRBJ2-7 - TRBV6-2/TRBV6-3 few TGTGCCAGCAGTCCTAACCCCCCGGGTGGCGAGCAGTACTTC CASSPNPPGGEQYF
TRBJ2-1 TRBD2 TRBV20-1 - TGCAGTGCTGGACGAGCGGGAGGTGTCTACAATGAGCAGTTCTTT CSAGRAGGVYNEQFF
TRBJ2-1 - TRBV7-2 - TGTGCCAGCAACCGGGTCGGCACTTACAATGAGCAGTTCTTC CASNRVGTYNEQFF
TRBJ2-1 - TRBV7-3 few TGTGCCAGCAGCCCCAGCGGGTTCGCTAGTGATGAGCAGTTCTTC CASSPSGFASDEQFF
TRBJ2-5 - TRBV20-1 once TGCAGTGCGCTGGCTAGGGGCCAGCAGTACTTC CSALARGQQYF
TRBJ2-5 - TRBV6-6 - TGTGTCAGCAGTTACCAAAACCCGGACCAAGAGACCCAGTACTTC CVSSYQNPDQETQYF
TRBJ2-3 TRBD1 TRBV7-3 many TGTGCCAGCAGCTTAATGGGACAGGGTGCAGATACGCAGTATTTT CASSLMGQGADTQYF
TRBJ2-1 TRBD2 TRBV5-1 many TGCGCCAGCAGCTCCCTACTAGCGGGAGCGACCAATGAGCAGTTCTTC CASSSLLAGATNEQFF
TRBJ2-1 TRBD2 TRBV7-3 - TGTGCCAGCAGCCTACCGGCTAGCGGGAGGGAGTATGAGCAGTTCTTC CASSLPASGREYEQFF
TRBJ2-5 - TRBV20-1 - TGCAGTGCTAGAGCTCCCGTTAGCCACGGTATCGAGACCCAGTACTTC CSARAPVSHGIETQYF